The 32 T cell receptor beta chains given below trace back to one sample, sequenced in a study of T cell responses to AZD1222 COVID-19 vaccine. Some clones are missing from TCRdb's copy, which holds only in-frame ones; the method was immunoSEQ multiplex PCR. The sample records tens of thousands of clones, just over 90% being singletons. Sequencing used peripheral blood, obtained 28 days after the second dose of the MenACWY control vaccine. All receptors come from an adult who received the MenACWY meningococcal vaccine as a control.

The V gene is TRBV27, the J gene TRBJ1-1; D is unclear. V was pared by 5 bases and J by 3 bases, with 10 bases between. Germline V gives CDR1 MNHEY, CDR2 SMNVEV (reference sequence). There are 13 residues in the CDR3. CDR3 loop: CASSRNRYTEAFF. The CDR3 DNA is TGTGCCAGCAGTCGAAATAGATACACTGAAGCTTTCTTT.

This chain uses TRBV9 with TRBJ2-1, with D possibly TRBD2 on 5 matching bases. The CDR3 has 14 residues. Trimming took 3 bases from V and 7 from J, leaving 14 bases between them. Germline V lookup: CDR1 SGDLS, CDR2 YYNGEE. CDR3 sequence: CASSAGSLTNEQFF. In DNA form, the CDR3 reads TGTGCCAGCAGCGCTGGGAGCCTGACAAATGAGCAGTTCTTC.

The chain joins TRBV7-6 to TRBJ2-1; D not certain. Germline V gene data show CDR1 as SGHVS and CDR2 as FNYEAQ. V was shortened by 2 bases and J by 6 bases, with 14 bases between the two germline ends. CDR3 length: 15 amino acids. CDR3 in amino acids: CASSLTFGTANEQFF. The CDR3 DNA is TGTGCCAGCAGCTTAACCTTTGGTACTGCCAATGAGCAGTTCTTC. Full variable domain (missing parts from reference TRBV7-6 and TRBJ2-1): GAGVSQSPRYKVTKRGQDVALRCDPISGHVSLYWYRQALGQGPEFLTYFNYEAQQDKSGLPNDRFSAERPEGSISTLTIQRTEQRDSAMYRCASSLTFGTANEQFFGPGTRLTVL.

The V gene is TRBV18, the J gene TRBJ2-5; possible D gene TRBD2, 6 bases. CDR1 and CDR2 (germline): KGHSH, LQKENI. V gave up 3 bases and J gave up 3 bases, with 14 bases separating them. The CDR3 loop spans 15 amino acids. The CDR3 DNA follows: TGTGCCAGCTCACCCCGGCGGGGCTGGGAAGAGACCCAGTACTTC. As protein: CASSPRRGWEETQYF.

The chain employs TRBV11-2 and TRBJ2-7, with 7 bases lining up with TRBD2. The CDR3 totals 16 residues. CDR1 is SGHAT and CDR2 is FQNNGV in the germline V gene. The trim removed 5 bases at V and 6 bases at J, leaving 16 bases unmatched. The CDR3 region is CASSPAGGSGLVEQYF. The CDR3 bases are TGTGCCAGCAGCCCTGCGGGCGGGAGTGGGTTAGTCGAGCAGTACTTC.

In this sample, this clone turned up a few times. The chain joins TRBV11-3 to TRBJ2-1, with a weak D call TRBD2 (6 bases). Per the germline V gene, CDR1 is SGHNT and CDR2 is YENEEA. The V end lost 3 bases, the J end lost 8 bases, and 17 bases lay between the germline ends. The CDR3 contains 15 residues. CDR3 in DNA: TGTGCCAGCAGCTTGTCGGGAGCTGGGCGACATGAGCAGTTCTTC. Translated, it gives CASSLSGAGRHEQFF. Full variable domain (rest looked up from reference TRBV11-3 and TRBJ2-1): EAGVVQSPRYKIIEKKQPVAFWCNPISGHNTLYWYLQNLGQGPELLIRYENEEAVDDSQLPKDRFSAERLKGVDSTLKIQPAELGDSAVYLCASSLSGAGRHEQFFGPGTRLTVL.

This rearrangement joins TRBV11-2 to TRBJ2-7; either TRBD1 or TRBD2 may supply D (6 bases each). This CDR3 is 14 amino acids long. Trimming stripped 0 bases from V and 5 bases from J, with 11 bases between. The V gene's germline CDR1 is SGHAT and CDR2 FQNNGV. The CDR3 sequence: CASSLDGGHDEQYF. The CDR3 bases are TGTGCCAGCAGCTTAGATGGGGGGCACGACGAGCAGTACTTC. The whole variable domain, filled in from reference TRBV11-2 and TRBJ2-7, reads EAGVAQSPRYKIIEKRQSVAFWCNPISGHATLYWYQQILGQGPKLLIQFQNNGVVDDSQLPKDRFSAERLKGVDSTLKIQPAKLEDSAVYLCASSLDGGHDEQYFGPGTRLTVT.

This chain links TRBV28 with TRBJ1-1; tentatively, D is TRBD1 (5 bases). Germline V CDR1 and CDR2: MDHEN, SYDVKM. The CDR3 length is 12 residues. Trimming took off 5 bases at V and 4 bases at J, with 8 bases between the two ends. The CDR3 sequence: CASSAGGTEAFF. CDR3 nucleotides: TGTGCCAGCAGTGCGGGGGGCACTGAAGCTTTCTTT.

This clone has just one count. The rearrangement uses TRBV19 and TRBJ1-3, with D perhaps TRBD1 (5 bases). Germline V gene data show CDR1 as LNHDA and CDR2 as SQIVND (reference sequence). The CDR3 spans 18 residues. The ends were cut back, 7 bases at V and 3 bases at J, with 25 bases in the middle. The CDR3 nucleotides read TGTGCCAGTAACTCGTACCCGGGAGGGGTCGGGATTGGAAACACCATATATTTT. Translating it yields CASNSYPGGVGIGNTIYF.

This chain joins TRBV5-1 and TRBJ1-3, with no clear D. Germline V lookup: CDR1 SGHRS, CDR2 YFSETQ. The CDR3 consists of 16 residues. V lost 4 bases to trimming and J lost 0 bases, with 14 bases between them. CDR3 nucleotides: TGCGCCAGCAGCCCGGGAGGTAGCCTCTCTGGAAACACCATATATTTT. Translation: CASSPGGSLSGNTIYF.

The rearrangement joins TRBV27 to TRBJ2-7; the match to TRBD2 covers 10 bases. The CDR3 runs 15 residues. V lost 2 bases and J lost 7; bases outside the gene matches: 8. CDR1 MNHEY and CDR2 SMNVEV come from the germline V gene (reference sequence). The CDR3 region has the DNA TGTGCCAGCAGTTTAGATTTAGCGGGAGGAGTAGAGCAGTACTTC. This translates into CASSLDLAGGVEQYF.

The chain is built from TRBV9 and TRBJ2-7, with 7 nucleotides matching TRBD2. Trimming at V came to 4 bases and at J to 1 base, leaving 8 bases not matched to a gene. The CDR3 is 15 amino acids. Germline-derived CDR1 and CDR2 are SGDLS and YYNGEE. CDR3 protein: CASSYQSGLSYEQYF. CDR3 sequence (DNA): TGTGCCAGCAGCTACCAATCGGGACTATCCTACGAGCAGTACTTC.

This clone has only one observation. V is TRBV28 and J is TRBJ2-2; D remains ambiguous. The CDR3 extends over 13 amino acids. The V gene's germline CDR1 is MDHEN and CDR2 SYDVKM. Trimming removed 3 bases from V and 5 bases from J, with 7 bases in between. The DNA of the CDR3 is TGTGCCAGCAGTTTTGCCAGTACCGGGGAGCTGTTTTTT. It encodes CASSFASTGELFF.

This clone was seen just once. This sequence joins TRBV7-8 and TRBJ2-1; possibly TRBD2 for D (6 bases). CDR1 and CDR2 from the germline V gene are SGHVS and FQNEAQ. The CDR3 runs to 15 residues. V was cut by 1 base and J by 4 bases, with 11 bases left in between. The chain's CDR3 is CASSLVTGVYNEQFF. The CDR3 nucleotides read TGTGCCAGCAGCTTAGTAACGGGAGTATACAATGAGCAGTTCTTC. Supplemented by reference TRBV7-8 and TRBJ2-1, the full variable domain reads GAGVSQSPRYKVAKRGQDVALRCDPISGHVSLFWYQQALGQGPEFLTYFQNEAQLDKSGLPSDRFFAERPEGSVSTLKIQRTQQEDSAVYLCASSLVTGVYNEQFFGPGTRLTVL.

This chain joins TRBV7-2 and TRBJ1-2, with a tentative D call TRBD1 (5 bases). Germline V gene lookup returns CDR1 SGHTA and CDR2 FQGNSA. The ends were cut back, 5 bases at V and 5 bases at J, with 21 bases in the middle. The CDR3 length is 16 residues. The CDR3 region is CASSPLTSLGGYGYTF. The CDR3 DNA sequence: TGTGCCAGCAGCCCCCTGACAAGCCTGGGGGGGTATGGCTACACCTTC.

J is TRBJ1-1 and V is TRBV4-2; no reliable D call. Germline CDR1 and CDR2: LGHNA and YNFKEQ. The CDR3 totals 13 residues. V gave up 4 bases and J gave up 4 bases, with 10 bases separating them. CDR3 bases: TGTGCCAGCAGCCCCCCAGGTTTCACTGAAGCTTTCTTT. This sequence encodes CASSPPGFTEAFF.

The rearrangement links TRBV6-2 or TRBV6-3 to TRBJ1-2; 11 bases agree with TRBD1. CDR3 size: 15 residues. Germline assignment: CDR1 MNHEY and CDR2 SVGEGT. J gave up 10 bases and V 0 bases, and 7 bases lay outside the gene matches. The CDR3 loop is CASSYSTWDRGYYTF. The CDR3 DNA reads as TGTGCCAGCAGTTACTCGACTTGGGACAGGGGGTACTACACCTTC.

The chain links TRBV6-2 or TRBV6-3 to TRBJ2-7, with 13 bases fitting TRBD2. Germline CDR1 reads MNHEY; CDR2 reads SVGEGT. This CDR3 has 15 amino acids. With V trimmed by 5 bases and J by 4 bases, 5 bases remained unmatched. CDR3 DNA: TGTGCCAGCAGTCGAGGGACTAGCGGGGCGTACGAGCAGTACTTC. Translating it yields CASSRGTSGAYEQYF.

This sequence joins TRBV5-1 and TRBJ2-7; D is perhaps TRBD2 (5 bases). Trimming left V 0 bases short and J 0 bases short, with 16 bases between. Germline CDR1 reads SGHRS; CDR2 reads YFSETQ. The CDR3 length is 17 residues. The CDR3, as DNA: TGCGCCAGCAGCTTGGCCCCCACCCGCAGCGGCTCCTACGAGCAGTACTTC. It yields the protein CASSLAPTRSGSYEQYF.

This chain links TRBV19 with TRBJ1-1; D may be TRBD1 (5 bases). This CDR3 spans 13 amino acids. The germline V gene has CDR1 LNHDA and CDR2 SQIVND (reference sequence). The V gene lost 4 bases and the J gene lost 7 bases, with 13 bases spanning the gap. The CDR3 coding sequence is TGTGCCAGTAGTACACTACCCGACAGTGAAGCTTTCTTT. Residues: CASSTLPDSEAFF.

The chain combines TRBV27 with TRBJ1-2; 8 bases agree with TRBD1. The germline CDR1 and CDR2 sequences are MNHEY and SMNVEV (reference sequence). V lost 8 bases to trimming and J lost 6 bases; unmatched junction nucleotides: 11. This CDR3 is built from 14 residues. The CDR3 coding sequence is TGTGCCAGCCGGGGGCAGGGGGCAGGAAATGGCTACACCTTC. Translation: CASRGQGAGNGYTF.

This clone came up once. The V gene is TRBV13, the J gene TRBJ2-3, with 9 positions matching TRBD2. This CDR3 region has 14 residues. With 5 bases clipped from V and 6 bases from J, the junction kept 6 bases outside the gene matches. Germline V lookup: CDR1 PRHDT, CDR2 FYEKMQ (reference sequence). The CDR3 DNA reads TGTGCCAGCAGCGCGTACGGACTAGCGGATACGCAGTATTTT. Its translation is CASSAYGLADTQYF.

The V and J genes are TRBV4-3 and TRBJ1-2; unclear D gene. The V end was cut by 2 bases, the J end by 5 bases, with 24 bases between. Germline values: CDR1 LGHNA, CDR2 YSLEER. CDR3 length: 18 amino acids. CDR3 in amino acids: CASSQSIPPMGGRYGYTF. The CDR3 DNA is TGCGCCAGCAGCCAAAGTATACCCCCTATGGGCGGAAGATATGGCTACACCTTC.

This clone showed up just once. This chain links TRBV4-2 with TRBJ2-4, with D perhaps being TRBD1 or TRBD2 (5 bases each). This CDR3 is 14 amino acids long. V was trimmed by 5 bases and J by 1 base, leaving 9 bases between them. Per the germline V gene, CDR1 is LGHNA and CDR2 is YNFKEQ. In DNA form, the CDR3 reads TGTGCCAGCAGCGGGACGGGTGCCAAAAACATTCAGTACTTC. This gives the protein CASSGTGAKNIQYF.

This rearrangement joins TRBV29-1 to TRBJ2-7, with 10 nucleotides matching TRBD1. J lost 6 bases, V lost 7 bases, and 18 bases had no gene match. The length of the CDR3 is 16 residues. Looked up from germline, CDR1 is SQVTM and CDR2 is ANQGSEA. The CDR3 DNA reads as TGCAGCGCCGGTTCCGGGACAGGGGCGACCAGGAGCGAGCAGTACTTC. Translating gives CSAGSGTGATRSEQYF.

This clone was seen just once. The chain carries TRBV2 and TRBJ1-5, with D possibly TRBD1 on 6 matching bases. The CDR3 spans 13 residues. V lost 6 bases and J 6 bases, leaving 12 bases between the germline ends. CDR1 is SNHLY and CDR2 is FYNNEI in the germline V gene. CDR3 region: CASRNRVGQPQHF. The CDR3 DNA reads TGTGCCAGCAGGAACAGGGTAGGTCAGCCCCAGCATTTT. The full variable domain, with the rest looked up from reference TRBV2 and TRBJ1-5, is EPEVTQTPSHQVTQMGQEVILRCVPISNHLYFYWYRQILGQKVEFLVSFYNNEISEKSEIFDDQFSVERPDGSNFTLKIRSTKLEDSAMYFCASRNRVGQPQHFGDGTRLSIL.

The chain is built from TRBV25-1 and TRBJ2-1; D remains unclear. Germline CDR1 MGHDK, CDR2 SYGVNS. This CDR3 is built from 13 residues. The V end lost 6 bases, the J end lost 7 bases, and 13 bases lay between the germline ends. The CDR3, as DNA: TGTGCCAGCAGGGAGCCTTTTAGGAATGAGCAGTTCTTC. Its translation: CASREPFRNEQFF.

V and J are TRBV12-3 or TRBV12-4 and TRBJ2-7; D remains ambiguous. Trimming removed 2 bases from V and 2 bases from J, with 7 bases in between. The CDR3 covers 13 residues. The CDR3 coding sequence is TGTGCCAGCAGTTTATCTCCCACCTACGAGCAGTACTTC. This encodes CASSLSPTYEQYF.

V gene TRBV24-1 combines with J gene TRBJ1-5; D is unclear. The CDR3 length is 14 residues. Trimming removed 3 bases at V and 4 bases at J, with 9 bases between. The V gene's germline CDR1 is KGHDR and CDR2 SFDVKD. In DNA, the CDR3 is TGTGCCACCAGTGATCCGGGAAATAATCAGCCCCAGCATTTT. This encodes CATSDPGNNQPQHF.

The chain uses TRBV18 and TRBJ2-1, with D possibly being TRBD1 (5 bases). CDR1 and CDR2 from the germline V gene are KGHSH and LQKENI. Trimming left V 0 bases short and J 3 bases short, with 12 bases between. The CDR3 has 16 residues. CDR3 sequence reads: CASSPPSQGYYNEQFF. The CDR3 bases are TGTGCCAGCTCACCACCATCCCAGGGATACTACAATGAGCAGTTCTTC.

The V call is TRBV10-2, the J call TRBJ1-1; D is unresolved. CDR1 and CDR2 (germline): WSHSY, SAAADI. The CDR3 has 12 residues. Trimming stripped 2 bases from V and 3 bases from J, with 4 bases between. The CDR3 here is CASSERDTEAFF. The CDR3 DNA sequence: TGCGCCAGCAGTGAGCGGGACACTGAAGCTTTCTTT.

The chain links TRBV27 to TRBJ1-5, with D unclear. V was shortened by 0 bases and J by 2 bases, with 8 bases between the two germline ends. This CDR3 region has 15 residues. CDR1 is MNHEY, CDR2 SMNVEV, per germline (reference sequence). This chain's CDR3 is CASSLSAGGNQPQHF. CDR3 bases: TGTGCCAGCAGTTTATCGGCAGGAGGCAATCAGCCCCAGCATTTT.